What follows are 7 T cell receptor beta chains derived from one specimen sequenced in a study of CD8 T cells in Susac syndrome. Random-hexamer reverse transcription was applied to roughly 0.5 to 1 ug RNA. From the immunoSEQ multiplex PCR reads, TCRdb called clonotypes with MiXCR, one entry per CDR3 protein. The data hold some 110,000 distinct CDR3 sequences, with 85% to 95% observed a single time. Input material: CD8+ T cells from PBMCs. The receptor source for this set is a human donor with multiple sclerosis.

The chain carries TRBV4-1 and TRBJ2-1; maybe TRBD1 (5 bases). Trimming took off 0 bases at V and 15 bases at J, with 12 bases between the two ends. The germline V gene has CDR1 MGHRA and CDR2 YSYEKL. This CDR3 region has 12 residues. CDR3 sequence reads: CASSQDRQGRFF. Here the CDR3 DNA reads TGCGCCAGCAGCCAAGATCGGCAGGGCCGGTTCTTC.

This chain uses TRBV12-5 with TRBJ1-2, with TRBD1 as a possible D gene (6 bases). CDR1 and CDR2 from the germline V gene are LGHNT and FRNRAP. The CDR3 spans 17 residues. Trimming stripped 3 bases from V and 2 bases from J, with 19 bases between. The CDR3 here is CASGLSEGGIWNYGYTF. The CDR3 bases are TGTGCTAGTGGTTTAAGCGAAGGGGGGATCTGGAACTATGGCTACACCTTC.

This clonotype has a single count. The chain is built from TRBV27 and TRBJ2-1; maybe TRBD1 (6 bases). The CDR3 is 14 amino acids. Per the germline V gene, CDR1 is MNHEY and CDR2 is SMNVEV (reference sequence). V lost 5 bases to trimming and J lost 8 bases, with 16 bases between them. CDR3 residues: CASSNHPQGDEQFF. In nucleotides, the CDR3 is TGTGCCAGCAGTAACCATCCACAGGGCGATGAGCAGTTCTTC.

The rearrangement joins TRBV7-6 to TRBJ2-1; 9 bases fit TRBD1. The ends lost 4 bases at V and 5 bases at J; junction bases unmatched: 6. Germline V CDR1 and CDR2: SGHVS, FNYEAQ. CDR3 length: 15 amino acids. The DNA for the CDR3 is TGTGCCAGCAGCTACGGGACAGGGTTCCACAATGAGCAGTTCTTC. This sequence encodes CASSYGTGFHNEQFF.

This chain joins TRBV7-3 and TRBJ1-1; 10 bases match TRBD1. This CDR3 is 15 amino acids long. V gave up 2 bases and J gave up 8 bases; unmatched junction bases: 8. Germline lookup yields CDR1 SGHTA and CDR2 FQGTGA. Written as DNA, the CDR3 is TGTGCCAGCAGCTTAGCGGCCGGGACAGGGGAGGAAGCTTTCTTT. Translated, it gives CASSLAAGTGEEAFF.

This sequence joins TRBV9 and TRBJ2-6; unclear D gene. Germline CDR1 is SGDLS and CDR2 is YYNGEE. CDR3 size: 16 residues. V lost 4 bases and J 3 bases, leaving 14 bases between the germline ends. CDR3 DNA: TGTGCCAGCAGCCCAAGAAGGTTTGGTGGGGCCAACGTCCTGACTTTC. Protein: CASSPRRFGGANVLTF.

The chain recombines TRBV12-3 or TRBV12-4 with TRBJ2-1; D is uncertain. The CDR3 has 13 amino acids. V gave up 6 bases and J gave up 5 bases, with 11 bases separating them. This CDR3 reads CASRRRTDNEQFF. Here the CDR3 DNA reads TGTGCCAGCAGACGGCGGACCGACAATGAGCAGTTCTTC.